This T cell receptor (beta chain) originates from a study of cytomegalovirus exposure and HLA in healthy donors. Study results and limitations: The study designated 150 to 200 TCR beta chains cytomegalovirus-associated. CMV antigen specificity was confirmed in vitro for three CMV-associated chains.

Donors counted as nominally healthy when sampled, yet unrecorded immune exposures were likely. CDR1 and CDR2 from the germline V gene are SGHVS and FNYEAQ. The CDR3 runs to 16 residues. V dropped 1 base and J dropped 5 bases, with 17 bases sitting between them. Both 60 Vbeta primers and 13 Jbeta primers went into the PCR. Sequencing was performed with immunoSEQ multiplex PCR; in TCRdb, only in-frame clones are kept and a portion is missing. This table holds about 190,000 clones, around 81% found once. As to this clone: The antigen is unknown.

The sample comprised PBMCs. The rearrangement joins TRBV7-6 to TRBJ2-5, with no clear D. The source is a man aged 18 to 29 in good health and CMV-seronegative. The CDR3 coding sequence is TGTGCCAGCAGCTTAGGGGTTCTAACAACCGGGGAGACCCAGTACTTC. Translated: CASSLGVLTTGETQYF.